This T cell receptor (beta chain) derives from a study of T cell responses to AZD1222 COVID-19 vaccine. Some clones are missing from TCRdb's copy, which holds only in-frame ones; the method was immunoSEQ multiplex PCR. Of roughly 120,000 clones listed, 70% to 90% are singletons. This clone appeared once. Germline assignment: CDR1 MNHEY and CDR2 SVGAGI. J was trimmed by 7 bases and V by 6 bases; bases with no gene match: 2. This CDR3 comprises 13 residues. The source was peripheral blood, collected on day 0 of AZD1222 vaccination. The receptor comes from an adult in good health. This chain joins TRBV6-5 and TRBJ1-6; TRBD1 matches at 8 bases. The CDR3 region is CASRGQENSPLHF. In DNA, the CDR3 is TGTGCCAGCAGGGGACAGGAGAATTCACCCCTCCACTTT.